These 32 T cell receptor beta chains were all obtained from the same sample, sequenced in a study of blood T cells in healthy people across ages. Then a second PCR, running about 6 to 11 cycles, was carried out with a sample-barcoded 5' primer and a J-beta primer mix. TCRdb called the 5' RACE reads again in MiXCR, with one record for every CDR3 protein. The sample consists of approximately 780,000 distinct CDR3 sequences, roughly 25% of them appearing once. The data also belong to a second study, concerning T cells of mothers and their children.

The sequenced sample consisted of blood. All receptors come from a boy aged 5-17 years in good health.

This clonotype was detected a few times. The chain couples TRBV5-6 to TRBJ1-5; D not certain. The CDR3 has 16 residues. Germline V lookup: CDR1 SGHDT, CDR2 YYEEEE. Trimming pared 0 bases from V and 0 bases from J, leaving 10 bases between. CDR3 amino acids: CASSLAGFYSNQPQHF. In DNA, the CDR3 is TGTGCCAGCAGCTTGGCCGGCTTTTATAGCAATCAGCCCCAGCATTTT.

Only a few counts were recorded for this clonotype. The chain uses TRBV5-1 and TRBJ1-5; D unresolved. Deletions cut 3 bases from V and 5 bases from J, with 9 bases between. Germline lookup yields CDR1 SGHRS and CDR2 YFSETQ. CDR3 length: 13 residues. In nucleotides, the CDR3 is TGCGCCAGCAGCTACGGTCCCGATCAGCCCCAGCATTTT. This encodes CASSYGPDQPQHF.

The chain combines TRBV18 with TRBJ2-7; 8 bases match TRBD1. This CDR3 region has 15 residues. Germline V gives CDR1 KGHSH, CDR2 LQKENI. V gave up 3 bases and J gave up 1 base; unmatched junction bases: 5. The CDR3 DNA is TGTGCCAGCTCACCGAGGGACAGGCCGTCCTACGAGCAGTACTTC. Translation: CASSPRDRPSYEQYF.

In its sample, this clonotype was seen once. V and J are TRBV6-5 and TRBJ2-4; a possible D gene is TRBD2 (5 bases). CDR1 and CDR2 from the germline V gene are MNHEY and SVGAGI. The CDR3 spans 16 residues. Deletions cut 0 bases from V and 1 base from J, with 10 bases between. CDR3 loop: CASSYSPGGAKNIQYF. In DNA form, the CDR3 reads TGTGCCAGCAGTTACTCGCCCGGCGGGGCCAAAAACATTCAGTACTTC.

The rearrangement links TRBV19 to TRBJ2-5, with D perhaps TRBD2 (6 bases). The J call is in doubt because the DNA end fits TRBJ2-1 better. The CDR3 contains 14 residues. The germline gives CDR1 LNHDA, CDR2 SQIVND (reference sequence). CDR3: CASRDYGKKNEQFF. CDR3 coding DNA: TGTGCCAGTAGGGACTACGGGAAGAAAAATGAGCAGTTCTTC.

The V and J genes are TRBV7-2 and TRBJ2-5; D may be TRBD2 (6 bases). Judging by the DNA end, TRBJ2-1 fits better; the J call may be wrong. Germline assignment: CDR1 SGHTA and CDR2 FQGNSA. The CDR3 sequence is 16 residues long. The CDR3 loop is CASSFSSGGRHNEQFF. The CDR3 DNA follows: TGTGCCAGCAGCTTCTCATCCGGGGGACGACACAATGAGCAGTTCTTC.

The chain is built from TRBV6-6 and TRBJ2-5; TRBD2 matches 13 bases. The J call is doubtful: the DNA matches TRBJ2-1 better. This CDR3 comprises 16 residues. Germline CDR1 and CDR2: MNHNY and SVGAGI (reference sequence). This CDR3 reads CASSYSSGTSGVGQFF. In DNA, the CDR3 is TGTGCCAGCAGTTACTCGAGTGGGACTAGCGGGGTGGGGCAGTTCTTC.

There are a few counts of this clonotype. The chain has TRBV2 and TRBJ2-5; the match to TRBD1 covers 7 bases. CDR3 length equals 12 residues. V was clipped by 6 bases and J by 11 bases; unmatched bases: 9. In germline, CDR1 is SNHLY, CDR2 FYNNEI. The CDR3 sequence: CASRDGTAGQYF. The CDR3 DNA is TGTGCCAGCAGGGACGGGACAGCCGGGCAGTACTTC.

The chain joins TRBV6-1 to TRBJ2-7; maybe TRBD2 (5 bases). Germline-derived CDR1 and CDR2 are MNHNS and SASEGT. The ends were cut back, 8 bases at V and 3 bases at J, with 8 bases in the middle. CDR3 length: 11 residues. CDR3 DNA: TGTGCCAGCGAGGGCCTCTACGAGCAGTACTTC. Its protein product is CASEGLYEQYF.

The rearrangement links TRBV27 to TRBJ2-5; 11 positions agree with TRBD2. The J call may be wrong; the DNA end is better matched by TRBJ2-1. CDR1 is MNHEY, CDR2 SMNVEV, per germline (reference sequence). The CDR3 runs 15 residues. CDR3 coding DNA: TGTGCCAGCAGTCTACTAGCGGGGGAGGGCAACGAGCAGTTCTTC. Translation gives CASSLLAGEGNEQFF.

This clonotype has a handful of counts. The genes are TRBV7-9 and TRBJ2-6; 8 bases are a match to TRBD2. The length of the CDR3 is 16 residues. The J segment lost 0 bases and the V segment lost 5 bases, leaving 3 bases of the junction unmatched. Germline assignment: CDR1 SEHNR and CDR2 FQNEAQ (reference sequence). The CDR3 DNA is TGTGCCAGCAGCCGCGGGGGGATCTCTGGGGCCAACGTCCTGACTTTC. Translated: CASSRGGISGANVLTF. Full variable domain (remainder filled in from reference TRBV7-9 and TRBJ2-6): DTGVSQNPRHKITKRGQNVTFRCDPISEHNRLYWYRQTLGQGPEFLTYFQNEAQLEKSRLLSDRFSAERPKGSFSTLEIQRTEQGDSAMYLCASSRGGISGANVLTFGAGSRLTVL.

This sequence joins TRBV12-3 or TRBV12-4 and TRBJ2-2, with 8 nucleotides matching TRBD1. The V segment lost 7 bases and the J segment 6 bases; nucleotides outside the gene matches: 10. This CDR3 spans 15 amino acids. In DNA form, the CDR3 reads TGTGCCAGCACCAGACTGACAGGGGCCGCCGGGGAGCTGTTTTTT. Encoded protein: CASTRLTGAAGELFF.

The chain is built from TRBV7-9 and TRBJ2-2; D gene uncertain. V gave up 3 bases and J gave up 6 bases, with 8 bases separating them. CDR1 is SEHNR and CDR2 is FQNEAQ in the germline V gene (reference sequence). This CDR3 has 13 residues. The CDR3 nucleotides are TGTGCCAGCAGCTTCCAGGTCCCCGGGGAGCTGTTTTTT. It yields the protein CASSFQVPGELFF.

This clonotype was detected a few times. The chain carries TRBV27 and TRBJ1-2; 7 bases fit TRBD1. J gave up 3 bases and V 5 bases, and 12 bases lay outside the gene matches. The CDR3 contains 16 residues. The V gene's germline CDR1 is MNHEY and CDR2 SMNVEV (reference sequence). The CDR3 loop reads CASSADRFGADYGYTF. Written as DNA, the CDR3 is TGTGCCAGCAGTGCGGACAGGTTCGGTGCGGACTATGGCTACACCTTC.

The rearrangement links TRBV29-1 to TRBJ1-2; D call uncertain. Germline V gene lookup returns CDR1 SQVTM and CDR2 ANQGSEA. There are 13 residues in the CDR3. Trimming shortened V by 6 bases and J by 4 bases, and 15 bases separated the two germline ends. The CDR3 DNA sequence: TGCAGCGTCCCCAGGAGGGTAGGCTATGGCTACACCTTC. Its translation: CSVPRRVGYGYTF.

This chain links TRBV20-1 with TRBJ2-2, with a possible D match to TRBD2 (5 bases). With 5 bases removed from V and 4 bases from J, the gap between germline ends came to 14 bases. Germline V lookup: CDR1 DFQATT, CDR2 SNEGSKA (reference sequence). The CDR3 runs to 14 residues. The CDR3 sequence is CSAPPGLPTGELFF. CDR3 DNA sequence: TGCAGTGCTCCCCCCGGACTGCCCACCGGGGAGCTGTTTTTT.

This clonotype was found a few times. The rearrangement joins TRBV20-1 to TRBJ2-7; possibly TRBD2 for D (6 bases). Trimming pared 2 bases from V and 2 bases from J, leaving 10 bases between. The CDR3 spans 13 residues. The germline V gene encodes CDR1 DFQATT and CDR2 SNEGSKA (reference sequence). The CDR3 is CSARFTGAYEQYF. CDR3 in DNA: TGCAGTGCTAGATTTACGGGGGCCTACGAGCAGTACTTC.

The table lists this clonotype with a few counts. The CDR3 bases are TGTGCCAGCAGCGGGGACAGAGGAAATTCACCCCTCCACTTT. Its protein is CASSGDRGNSPLHF. The gene calls are TRBV7-2 and TRBJ1-6; 7 bases match TRBD1. Trimming at V came to 5 bases and at J to 7 bases, leaving 5 bases not matched to a gene. Germline V gives CDR1 SGHTA, CDR2 FQGNSA. The CDR3 covers 14 residues.

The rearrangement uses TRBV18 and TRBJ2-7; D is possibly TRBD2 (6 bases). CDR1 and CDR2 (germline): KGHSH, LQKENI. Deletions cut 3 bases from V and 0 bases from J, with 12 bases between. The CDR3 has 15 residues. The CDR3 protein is CASSPGGTSSYEQYF. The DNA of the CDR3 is TGTGCCAGCTCACCGGGGGGAACTAGCTCCTACGAGCAGTACTTC.

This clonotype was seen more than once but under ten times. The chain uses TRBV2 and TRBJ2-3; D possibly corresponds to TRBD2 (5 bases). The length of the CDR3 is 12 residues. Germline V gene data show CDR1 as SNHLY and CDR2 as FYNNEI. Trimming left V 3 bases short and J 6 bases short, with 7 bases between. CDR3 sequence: CASSDTGDTQYF. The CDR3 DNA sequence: TGTGCCAGCAGTGATACGGGGGATACGCAGTATTTT.

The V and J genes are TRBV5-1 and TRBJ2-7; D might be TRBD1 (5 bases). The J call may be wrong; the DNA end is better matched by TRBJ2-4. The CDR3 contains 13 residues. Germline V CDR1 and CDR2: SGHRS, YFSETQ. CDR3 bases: TGCGCCAGCAAAACAGGACCCGCGGACATTCAGTACTTC. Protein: CASKTGPADIQYF.

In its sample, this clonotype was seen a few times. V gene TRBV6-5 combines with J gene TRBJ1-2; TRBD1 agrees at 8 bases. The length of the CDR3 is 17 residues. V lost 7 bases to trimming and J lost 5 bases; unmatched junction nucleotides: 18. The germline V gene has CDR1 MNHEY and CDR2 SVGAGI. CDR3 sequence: CASNPRVTGAVGYGYTF. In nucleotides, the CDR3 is TGTGCCAGCAATCCTCGAGTGACAGGGGCGGTCGGGTATGGCTACACCTTC.

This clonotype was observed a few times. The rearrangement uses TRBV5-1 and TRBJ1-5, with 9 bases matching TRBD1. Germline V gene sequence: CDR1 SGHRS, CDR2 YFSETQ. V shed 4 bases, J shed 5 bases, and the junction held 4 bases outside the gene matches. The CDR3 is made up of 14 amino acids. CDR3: CASSPTGGYQPQHF. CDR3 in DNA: TGCGCCAGCAGCCCGACAGGGGGATATCAGCCCCAGCATTTT.

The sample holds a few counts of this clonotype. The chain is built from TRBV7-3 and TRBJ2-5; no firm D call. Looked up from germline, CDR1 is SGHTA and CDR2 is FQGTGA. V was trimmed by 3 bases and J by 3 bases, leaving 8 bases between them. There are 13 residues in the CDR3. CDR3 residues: CASSFGSEETQYF. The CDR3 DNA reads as TGTGCCAGCAGCTTCGGGTCAGAAGAGACCCAGTACTTC. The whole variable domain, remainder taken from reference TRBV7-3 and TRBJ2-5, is GAGVSQTPSNKVTEKGKYVELRCDPISGHTALYWYRQSLGQGPEFLIYFQGTGAADDSGLPNDRFFAVRPEGSVSTLKIQRTERGDSAVYLCASSFGSEETQYFGPGTRLLVL.

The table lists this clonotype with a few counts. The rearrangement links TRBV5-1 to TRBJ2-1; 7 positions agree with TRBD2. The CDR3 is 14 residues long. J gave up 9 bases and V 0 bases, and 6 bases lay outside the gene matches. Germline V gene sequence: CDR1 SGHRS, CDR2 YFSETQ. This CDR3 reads CASSLDSREGEQFF. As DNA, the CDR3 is TGCGCCAGCAGCTTGGATAGCAGGGAGGGTGAGCAGTTCTTC.

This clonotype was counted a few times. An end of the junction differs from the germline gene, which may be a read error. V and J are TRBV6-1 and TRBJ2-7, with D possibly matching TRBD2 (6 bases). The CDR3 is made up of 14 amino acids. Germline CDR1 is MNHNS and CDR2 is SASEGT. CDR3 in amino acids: CTSSAPGLPYEQYF. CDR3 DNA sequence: TGTACCAGCAGTGCCCCGGGACTCCCCTACGAGCAGTACTTC.

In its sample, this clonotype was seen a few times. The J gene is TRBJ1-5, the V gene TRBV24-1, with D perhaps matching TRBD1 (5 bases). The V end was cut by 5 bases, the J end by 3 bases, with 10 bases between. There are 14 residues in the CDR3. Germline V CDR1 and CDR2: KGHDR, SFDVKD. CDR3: CATSGGEDNQPQHF. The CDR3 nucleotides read TGTGCCACCAGTGGAGGGGAAGACAATCAGCCCCAGCATTTT.

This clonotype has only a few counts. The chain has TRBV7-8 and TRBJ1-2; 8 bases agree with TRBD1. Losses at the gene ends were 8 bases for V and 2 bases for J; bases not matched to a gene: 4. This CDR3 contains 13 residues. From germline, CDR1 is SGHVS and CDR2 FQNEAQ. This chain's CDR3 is CASWDRLNYGYTF. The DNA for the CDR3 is TGTGCCAGCTGGGACAGGTTAAACTATGGCTACACCTTC.

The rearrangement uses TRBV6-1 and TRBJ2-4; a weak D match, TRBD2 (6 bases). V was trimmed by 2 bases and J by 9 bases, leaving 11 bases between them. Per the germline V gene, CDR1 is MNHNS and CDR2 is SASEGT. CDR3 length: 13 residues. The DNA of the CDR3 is TGTGCCAGCAGTGAATTTGGAGGGAGCATTCAGTACTTC. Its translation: CASSEFGGSIQYF.

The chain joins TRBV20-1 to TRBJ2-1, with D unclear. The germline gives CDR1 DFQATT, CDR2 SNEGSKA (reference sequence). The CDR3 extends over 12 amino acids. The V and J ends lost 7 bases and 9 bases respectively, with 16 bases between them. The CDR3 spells CSGRASEVEQFF. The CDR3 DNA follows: TGCAGTGGTCGAGCTAGTGAGGTTGAGCAGTTCTTC.

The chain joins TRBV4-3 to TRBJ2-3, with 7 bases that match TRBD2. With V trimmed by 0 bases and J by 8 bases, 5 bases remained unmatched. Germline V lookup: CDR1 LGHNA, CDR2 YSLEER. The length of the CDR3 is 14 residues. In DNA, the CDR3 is TGCGCCAGCAGCCAAGACGTCGGGGGGACTACGCAGTATTTT. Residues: CASSQDVGGTTQYF.

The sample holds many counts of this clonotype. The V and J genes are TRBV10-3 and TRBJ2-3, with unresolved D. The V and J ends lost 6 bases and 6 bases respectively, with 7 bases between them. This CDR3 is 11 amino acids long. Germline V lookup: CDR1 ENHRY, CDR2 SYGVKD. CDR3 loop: CAIRDEDTQYF. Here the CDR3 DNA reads TGTGCCATCAGGGACGAGGATACGCAGTATTTT.